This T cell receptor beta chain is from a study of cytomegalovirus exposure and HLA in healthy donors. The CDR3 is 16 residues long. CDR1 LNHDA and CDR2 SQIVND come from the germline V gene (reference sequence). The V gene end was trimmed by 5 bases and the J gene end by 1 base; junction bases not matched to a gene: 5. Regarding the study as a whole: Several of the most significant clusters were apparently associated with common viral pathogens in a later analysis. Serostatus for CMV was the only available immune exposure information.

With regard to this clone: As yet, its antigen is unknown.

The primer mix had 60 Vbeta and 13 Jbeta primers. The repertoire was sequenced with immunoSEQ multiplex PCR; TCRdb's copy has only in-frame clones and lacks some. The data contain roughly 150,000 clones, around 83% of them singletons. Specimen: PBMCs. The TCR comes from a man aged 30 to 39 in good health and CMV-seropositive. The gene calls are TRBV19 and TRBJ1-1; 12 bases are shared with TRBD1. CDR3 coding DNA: TGTGCCAGTAGTCGAGGGACAGGGGGCCCGAACACTGAAGCTTTCTTT. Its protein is CASSRGTGGPNTEAFF.